Below, 2 T cell receptor beta chains from the same sample are listed, as sequenced in a study of blood T cell repertoires in COVID-19. Clones were sequenced by immunoSEQ multiplex PCR, and TCRdb holds only the in-frame ones, with some missing. The table lists 250,000 to 300,000 clones, approximately 91% of them singletons, with roughly 2.3% in the top ten. The specimen sequenced was peripheral blood. Every receptor here comes from a man aged 50-60 years with acute or convalescent COVID-19.

The chain couples TRBV24-1 to TRBJ2-3; 10 bases align to TRBD1. Per the germline V gene, CDR1 is KGHDR and CDR2 is SFDVKD. V lost 3 bases and J lost 4; bases outside the gene matches: 3. The CDR3 spans 15 residues. The CDR3 reads CATSDGTGAPDTQYF. CDR3 coding DNA: TGTGCCACCAGTGATGGGACAGGGGCACCAGATACGCAGTATTTT.

The rearrangement uses TRBV18 and TRBJ1-5, with D unresolved. Germline lookup yields CDR1 KGHSH and CDR2 LQKENI. The CDR3 length is 14 residues. Trimming took off 1 base at V and 7 bases at J, with 11 bases between the two ends. The CDR3 reads CASSPQASRQPQHF. The CDR3 coding sequence is TGTGCCAGCTCACCACAGGCATCCAGGCAGCCCCAGCATTTT.